These 23 T cell receptor beta chains were all obtained from the same sample, sequenced in a study of CD8 T cells in Susac syndrome. RNA amounts of about 0.5 to 1 ug underwent reverse transcription with random hexamers. TCRdb redid the calling of the immunoSEQ multiplex PCR reads with MiXCR, one entry per CDR3 protein. Seen here are 200,000 to 250,000 distinct CDR3 sequences, approximately 94% observed once, and the top ten hold under 0.2%. The sequenced material came from CD4+ T cells from PBMCs. Receptor source: a human donor with Susac syndrome.

V and J are TRBV9 and TRBJ2-6; no clear D. V dropped 0 bases and J dropped 0 bases, with 7 bases sitting between them. CDR1 and CDR2 (germline): SGDLS, YYNGEE. The CDR3 runs 16 residues. The DNA for the CDR3 is TGTGCCAGCAGCGTAGAGAGAGCCTCTGGGGCCAACGTCCTGACTTTC. Translated, it gives CASSVERASGANVLTF. Using reference TRBV9 and TRBJ2-6 for the parts outside the CDR3, the full variable domain is DSGVTQTPKHLITATGQRVTLRCSPRSGDLSVYWYQQSLDQGLQFLIQYYNGEERAKGNILERFSAQQFPDLHSELNLSSLELGDSALYFCASSVERASGANVLTFGAGSRLTVL.

This chain links TRBV20-1 with TRBJ1-2, with D unclear. The CDR3 runs 13 residues. Germline V gene sequence: CDR1 DFQATT, CDR2 SNEGSKA (reference sequence). Trimming took off 4 bases at V and 4 bases at J, with 13 bases between the two ends. This CDR3 is CSAMKDPSYGYTF. The CDR3 nucleotides read TGCAGTGCTATGAAGGATCCTAGCTATGGCTACACCTTC.

The V gene is TRBV20-1, the J gene TRBJ1-6; TRBD1 aligns across 10 bases. This CDR3 is built from 18 residues. Germline V gene sequence: CDR1 DFQATT, CDR2 SNEGSKA (reference sequence). J was trimmed by 2 bases and V by 1 base; bases with no gene match: 8. CDR3 residues: CSARGQTGGLTYNSPLHF. The DNA of the CDR3 is TGCAGTGCTAGAGGCCAGACAGGGGGCCTTACCTATAATTCACCCCTCCACTTT.

The chain is built from TRBV20-1 and TRBJ1-2; D gene ambiguous. Looked up from germline, CDR1 is DFQATT and CDR2 is SNEGSKA (reference sequence). The CDR3 contains 13 residues. Trimming removed 0 bases from V and 3 bases from J, with 8 bases in between. The DNA for the CDR3 is TGCAGTGCTAGAGAGAGGACCTACTATGGCTACACCTTC. Translated: CSARERTYYGYTF.

The rearrangement joins TRBV14 to TRBJ1-4; D is perhaps TRBD1 (6 bases). This CDR3 has 18 residues. Per the germline V gene, CDR1 is SGHDN and CDR2 is FVKESK. V was trimmed by 0 bases and J by 2 bases, leaving 16 bases between them. The CDR3 DNA reads as TGTGCCAGCAGCCAAGACGAGGCGGGGGCGCGGACTAATGAAAAACTGTTTTTT. Translation: CASSQDEAGARTNEKLFF. The entire variable domain, with the rest obtained from reference TRBV14 and TRBJ1-4, is as follows: EAGVTQFPSHSVIEKGQTVTLRCDPISGHDNLYWYRRVMGKEIKFLLHFVKESKQDESGMPNNRFLAERTGGTYSTLKVQPAELEDSGVYFCASSQDEAGARTNEKLFFGSGTQLSVL.

This chain connects TRBV5-1 to TRBJ2-2, with TRBD2 matching over 9 bases. V lost 0 bases and J lost 5; bases outside the gene matches: 14. The CDR3 consists of 19 residues. Germline loops: CDR1 SGHRS, CDR2 YFSETQ. The CDR3 bases are TGCGCCAGCAGCTTGGAGGCGAGCGGGGGGCCCTTGGGGACCGGGGAGCTGTTTTTT. Its protein is CASSLEASGGPLGTGELFF.

The chain couples TRBV6-5 to TRBJ2-4; TRBD1 matches 7 bases. The V gene's germline CDR1 is MNHEY and CDR2 SVGAGI. The CDR3 totals 15 residues. V was clipped by 2 bases and J by 5 bases; unmatched bases: 6. Here the CDR3 DNA reads TGTGCCAGCAGTTACGGGGCCGGGACAGAAAACATTCAGTACTTC. It encodes CASSYGAGTENIQYF.

This rearrangement joins TRBV6-1 to TRBJ1-1; D is unresolved. Germline V CDR1 and CDR2: MNHNS, SASEGT. V gave up 2 bases and J gave up 1 base, with 8 bases separating them. This CDR3 spans 14 amino acids. The CDR3 DNA is TGTGCCAGCAGTGAAAGGACGACGAACACTGAAGCTTTCTTT. It encodes CASSERTTNTEAFF.

The chain is built from TRBV28 and TRBJ2-6; D possibly uses TRBD1 or TRBD2 (5 bases each). V lost 7 bases and J 0 bases, leaving 16 bases between the germline ends. The germline V gene has CDR1 MDHEN and CDR2 SYDVKM. This CDR3 has 17 residues. CDR3 nucleotides: TGTGCCAGCACCCCGACAGAGGGTAACTCTGGGGCCAACGTCCTGACTTTC. It is translated as CASTPTEGNSGANVLTF.

The gene calls are TRBV28 and TRBJ1-2, with D unresolved. The CDR3 extends over 12 amino acids. The ends were cut back, 1 base at V and 7 bases at J, with 7 bases in the middle. Germline V lookup: CDR1 MDHEN, CDR2 SYDVKM. The CDR3 sequence: CASSLYSSGYTF. The CDR3 region has the DNA TGTGCCAGCAGTTTATATTCCTCTGGCTACACCTTC.

V gene TRBV20-1 combines with J gene TRBJ1-1; TRBD1 is a possible D gene (5 bases). The V gene's germline CDR1 is DFQATT and CDR2 SNEGSKA (reference sequence). The CDR3 extends over 17 amino acids. Trimming cost V 2 bases and J 4 bases, with 23 bases left between them. The CDR3 reads CSARPPGTALLGTEAFF. The CDR3 DNA is TGCAGTGCTAGACCCCCCGGGACGGCCCTTTTAGGCACTGAAGCTTTCTTT.

V is TRBV4-1 and J is TRBJ2-5; D remains ambiguous. Germline V gene lookup returns CDR1 MGHRA and CDR2 YSYEKL. Trimming left V 3 bases short and J 1 base short, with 6 bases between. CDR3 length equals 13 residues. The CDR3 nucleotides read TGCGCCAGCAGCCATCCCCTCCAAGAGACCCAGTACTTC. Its translation is CASSHPLQETQYF.

V is TRBV24-1 and J is TRBJ2-1; 9 nucleotides match TRBD1. CDR1 and CDR2 (germline): KGHDR, SFDVKD. The CDR3 length is 13 residues. The J segment lost 3 bases and the V segment lost 9 bases, leaving 2 bases of the junction unmatched. CDR3: CATAGQGYNEQFF. CDR3 in DNA: TGTGCCACCGCGGGACAGGGCTACAATGAGCAGTTCTTC.

The J gene is TRBJ1-2, the V gene TRBV12-3 or TRBV12-4, with D possibly matching TRBD1 (6 bases). Trimming took 3 bases from V and 6 from J, leaving 11 bases between them. This CDR3 is built from 13 residues. CDR3 residues: CASSFGAGDGYTF. The CDR3 DNA reads TGTGCCAGCAGTTTCGGGGCAGGGGATGGCTACACCTTC.

The chain carries TRBV2 and TRBJ2-1; no clear D. CDR1 and CDR2 from the germline V gene are SNHLY and FYNNEI. The germline V and J ends were trimmed by 7 bases and 5 bases, with 6 bases remaining between them. The CDR3 loop spans 11 amino acids. DNA of the CDR3: TGTGCCAGCACGGCCAACAATGAGCAGTTCTTC. Encoded protein: CASTANNEQFF.

The rearrangement uses TRBV20-1 and TRBJ2-7; 9 positions match TRBD2. Germline values: CDR1 DFQATT, CDR2 SNEGSKA (reference sequence). V dropped 8 bases and J dropped 6; count of bases not matched to a gene: 11. The CDR3 covers 13 residues. Here the CDR3 DNA reads TGCAGTACTCCAGCGGGGGGCTATGGCGAGCAGTACTTC. Its protein product is CSTPAGGYGEQYF.

This chain joins TRBV7-2 and TRBJ2-1, with D perhaps being TRBD1 or TRBD2 (5 bases each). Germline CDR1 SGHTA, CDR2 FQGNSA. V lost 1 base and J lost 15, with 16 bases in between. This CDR3 contains 13 residues. The CDR3 here is CASSLGGPGLRFF. In nucleotides, the CDR3 is TGTGCCAGCAGCTTAGGGGGACCCGGGCTACGGTTCTTC.

The rearrangement links TRBV6-5 to TRBJ2-2; 7 nucleotides agree with TRBD1. This CDR3 has 13 amino acids. Germline V gene sequence: CDR1 MNHEY, CDR2 SVGAGI. V gave up 2 bases and J gave up 10 bases; unmatched junction bases: 4. CDR3 protein: CASSYDRVAELFF. DNA for the CDR3: TGTGCCAGCAGTTACGACAGGGTTGCGGAGCTGTTTTTT.

The gene calls are TRBV12-5 and TRBJ2-7; 8 bases match TRBD1. The CDR3 has 16 amino acids. Germline V CDR1 and CDR2: LGHNT, FRNRAP. The ends lost 6 bases at V and 8 bases at J; junction bases unmatched: 18. The CDR3, as DNA: TGTGCTAGTGGCCCCGGACAGGGCTCCAAGGTGGGGAAGCAGTACTTC. The encoded protein is CASGPGQGSKVGKQYF.

The chain uses TRBV7-2 and TRBJ1-2; 7 positions match TRBD1. The length of the CDR3 is 16 residues. After removal of 5 bases from V and 0 bases from J, the junction contained 9 bases not matched to a gene. Germline assignment: CDR1 SGHTA and CDR2 FQGNSA. The chain's CDR3 is CASSPPLGQTNYGYTF. DNA of the CDR3: TGTGCCAGCAGCCCCCCTTTGGGACAGACTAACTATGGCTACACCTTC.

The J gene is TRBJ1-6, the V gene TRBV9; the D is unclear. The V end was cut by 4 bases, the J end by 14 bases, with 13 bases between. Looked up from germline, CDR1 is SGDLS and CDR2 is YYNGEE. This CDR3 is 12 amino acids long. The CDR3 loop is CASSTPRPTLHF. Here the CDR3 DNA reads TGTGCCAGCAGCACCCCCCGACCGACCCTCCACTTT.

This chain uses TRBV9 with TRBJ1-3, with D unclear. The CDR3 length is 17 residues. Germline V gene data show CDR1 as SGDLS and CDR2 as YYNGEE. Trimming took 0 bases from V and 0 from J, leaving 13 bases between them. The DNA for the CDR3 is TGTGCCAGCAGCGTAGCAGGCATACAACACTCTGGAAACACCATATATTTT. It codes for CASSVAGIQHSGNTIYF.

The CDR3 loop is CASSYDSPNTEAFF. CDR3 nucleotide sequence: TGTGCCAGCAGTTATGACTCACCGAACACTGAAGCTTTCTTT. The V and J genes are TRBV6-2 or TRBV6-3 and TRBJ1-1; D is ambiguous. The germline V gene encodes CDR1 MNHEY and CDR2 SVGEGT. The CDR3 contains 14 residues. V lost 3 bases, J lost 1 base, and 9 bases lay in between.